This TCR beta chain was identified in a study of blood T cell repertoires in COVID-19. Turning to the study itself: There were acute and convalescent COVID-19 samples, and they came from the United States, Italy and Spain. Sample material is recorded as cDNA or gDNA derived from T cells, B-cell-depleted T cells, or PBMCs.

How the authors handled the data: Quantification of nucleated cells was approximated via reference gene primer amplification. The method was immunoSEQ multiplex PCR; TCRdb's version includes in-frame clones alone and lacks a portion of them. V and J calls and clone size are given by that table; D and trimming were obtained from the DNA. The sample carries 150,000 to 200,000 clones, roughly nine tenths recorded once. The CDR3 loop spans 14 amino acids. Germline V gene sequence: CDR1 LNHDA, CDR2 SQIVND (reference sequence). Trimming at V came to 3 bases and at J to 8 bases, leaving 6 bases not matched to a gene. Adults between about 18 and 95 years of age took part from 20 to 25 US areas.

The clonotype was recovered from a woman aged 50 to 60 who had recovered from COVID-19. Input material: PBMCs or T cells enriched from blood (not recorded which). The chain couples TRBV19 to TRBJ2-1; TRBD1 matches 8 bases. The CDR3 spells CASSIGDRRDEQFF. CDR3 DNA: TGTGCCAGTAGTATCGGGGACAGGCGGGATGAGCAGTTCTTC.